Listed here is a single T cell receptor (beta chain). The data were produced by immunoSEQ multiplex PCR, yet TCRdb's version contains in-frame clones alone and is incomplete. The repertoire consists of about 180,000 clones, with 80% to 85% occurring once and the leading ten covering roughly 7.5%. Seattle enrolled patients during active infection and tracked them longitudinally. This record belongs to a study of blood T cell repertoires in COVID-19. On the study more broadly: Samples taken during acute and convalescent COVID-19 were collected in the United States, Italy and Spain.

V was trimmed by 7 bases and J by 4 bases, leaving 15 bases between them. Germline CDR1 reads SGHVS; CDR2 reads FQNEAQ. The CDR3 loop spans 14 amino acids. The source of this sequence is a woman between 70 and 85 years old with COVID-19, enrolled during active disease. The sample consisted of peripheral blood. The V gene is TRBV7-8, the J gene TRBJ2-3, with D possibly being TRBD2 (6 bases). In DNA form, the CDR3 reads TGTGCCAGCAAAGGGAGGACGAGCGCAGATACGCAGTATTTT. Its translation: CASKGRTSADTQYF.